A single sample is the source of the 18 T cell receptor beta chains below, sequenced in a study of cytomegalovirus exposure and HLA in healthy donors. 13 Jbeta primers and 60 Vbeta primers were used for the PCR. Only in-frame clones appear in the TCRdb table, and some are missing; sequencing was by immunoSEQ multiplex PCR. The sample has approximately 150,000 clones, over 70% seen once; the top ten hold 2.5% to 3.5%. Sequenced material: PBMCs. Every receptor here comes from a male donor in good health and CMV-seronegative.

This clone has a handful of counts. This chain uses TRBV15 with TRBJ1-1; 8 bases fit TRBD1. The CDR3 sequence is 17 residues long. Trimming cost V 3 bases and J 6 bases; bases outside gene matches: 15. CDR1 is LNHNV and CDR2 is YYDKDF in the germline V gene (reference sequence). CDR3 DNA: TGTGCCACCAGCAGGACGGTCACAGGGGGTTACGGCGCTGAAGCTTTCTTT. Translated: CATSRTVTGGYGAEAFF.

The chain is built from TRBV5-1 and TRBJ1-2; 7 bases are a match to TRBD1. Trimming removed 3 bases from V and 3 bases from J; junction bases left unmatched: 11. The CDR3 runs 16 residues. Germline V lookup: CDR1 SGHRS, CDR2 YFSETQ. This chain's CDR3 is CASSWTTGSQDYGYTF. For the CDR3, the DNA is TGCGCCAGCAGCTGGACGACAGGGTCACAGGACTATGGCTACACCTTC.

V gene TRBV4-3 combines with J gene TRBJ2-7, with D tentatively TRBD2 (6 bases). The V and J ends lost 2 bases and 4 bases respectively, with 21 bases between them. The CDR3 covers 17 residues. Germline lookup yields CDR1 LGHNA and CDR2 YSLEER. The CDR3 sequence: CASSQQALGGREYEQYF. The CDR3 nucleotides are TGCGCCAGCAGCCAACAAGCCTTAGGAGGGAGAGAGTACGAGCAGTACTTC.

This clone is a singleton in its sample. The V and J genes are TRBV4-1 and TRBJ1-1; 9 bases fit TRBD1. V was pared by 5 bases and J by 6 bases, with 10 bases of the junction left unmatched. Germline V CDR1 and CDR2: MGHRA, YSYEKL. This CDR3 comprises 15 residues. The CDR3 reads CASSGRQGGYAEAFF. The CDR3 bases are TGCGCCAGCAGCGGGCGACAGGGGGGGTACGCTGAAGCTTTCTTT.

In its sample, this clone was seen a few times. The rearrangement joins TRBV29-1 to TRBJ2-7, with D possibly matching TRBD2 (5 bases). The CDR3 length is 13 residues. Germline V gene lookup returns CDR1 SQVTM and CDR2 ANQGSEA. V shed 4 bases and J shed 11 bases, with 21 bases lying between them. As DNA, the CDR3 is TGCAGCGTTGCCCTGGACTCGTCCTTAATCGAGTACTTC. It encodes CSVALDSSLIEYF.

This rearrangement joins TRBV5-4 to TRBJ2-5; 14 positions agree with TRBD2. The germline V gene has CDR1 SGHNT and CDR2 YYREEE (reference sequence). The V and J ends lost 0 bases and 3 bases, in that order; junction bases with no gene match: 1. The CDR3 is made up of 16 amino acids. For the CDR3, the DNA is TGTGCCAGCAGCTTGGGGACTAGCGGGAGGAAAGAGACCCAGTACTTC. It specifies CASSLGTSGRKETQYF.

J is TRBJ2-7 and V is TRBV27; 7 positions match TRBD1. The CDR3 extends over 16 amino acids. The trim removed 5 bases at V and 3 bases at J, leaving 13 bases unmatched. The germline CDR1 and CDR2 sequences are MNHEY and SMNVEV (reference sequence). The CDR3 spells CASSPSKGTDIYEQYF. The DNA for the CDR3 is TGTGCCAGCAGTCCTTCTAAGGGGACAGACATCTACGAGCAGTACTTC.

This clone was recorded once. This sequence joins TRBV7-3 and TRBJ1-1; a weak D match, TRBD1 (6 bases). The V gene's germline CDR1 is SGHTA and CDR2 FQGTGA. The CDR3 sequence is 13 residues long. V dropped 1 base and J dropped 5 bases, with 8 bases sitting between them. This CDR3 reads CASSLNQGTEAFF. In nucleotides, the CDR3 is TGTGCCAGCAGCTTAAATCAGGGGACTGAAGCTTTCTTT. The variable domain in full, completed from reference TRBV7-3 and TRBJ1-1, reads GAGVSQTPSNKVTEKGKYVELRCDPISGHTALYWYRQSLGQGPEFLIYFQGTGAADDSGLPNDRFFAVRPEGSVSTLKIQRTERGDSAVYLCASSLNQGTEAFFGQGTRLTVV.

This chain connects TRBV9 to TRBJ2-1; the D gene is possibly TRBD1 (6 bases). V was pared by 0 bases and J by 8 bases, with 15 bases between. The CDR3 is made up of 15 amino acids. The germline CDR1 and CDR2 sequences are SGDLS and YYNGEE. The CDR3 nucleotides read TGTGCCAGCAGCGTAGCAGTCAGGGGTATCGATGAGCAGTTCTTC. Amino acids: CASSVAVRGIDEQFF.

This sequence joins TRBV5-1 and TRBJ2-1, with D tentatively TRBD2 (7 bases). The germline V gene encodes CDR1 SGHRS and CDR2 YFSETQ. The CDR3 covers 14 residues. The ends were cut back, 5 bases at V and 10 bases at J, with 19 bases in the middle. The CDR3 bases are TGCGCCAGCAGTCGGCGGAGAGGGGGGGACGAGCAGTTCTTC. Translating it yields CASSRRRGGDEQFF.

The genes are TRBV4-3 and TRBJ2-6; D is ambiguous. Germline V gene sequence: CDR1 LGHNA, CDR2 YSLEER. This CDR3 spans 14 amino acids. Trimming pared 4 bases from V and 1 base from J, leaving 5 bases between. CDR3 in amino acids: CASSLESGANVLTF. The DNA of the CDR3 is TGCGCCAGCAGCCTCGAGTCTGGGGCCAACGTCCTGACTTTC.

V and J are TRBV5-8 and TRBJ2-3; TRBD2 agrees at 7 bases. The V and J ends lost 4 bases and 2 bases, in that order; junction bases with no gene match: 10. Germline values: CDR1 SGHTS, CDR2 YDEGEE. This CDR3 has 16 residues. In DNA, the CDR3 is TGTGCCAGCAGCCCCTGGCGGGGGAAATCCACAGATACGCAGTATTTT. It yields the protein CASSPWRGKSTDTQYF. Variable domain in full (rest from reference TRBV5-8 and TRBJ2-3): EAGVTQSPTHLIKTRGQQATLRCSPISGHTSVYWYQQALGLGLQFLLWYDEGEERNRGNFPPRFSGRQFPNYSSELNVNALELEDSALYLCASSPWRGKSTDTQYFGPGTRLTVL.

CDR3: CASSRETGDGYTF. In DNA form, the CDR3 reads TGTGCCAGCTCACGGGAGACAGGGGATGGCTACACCTTC. The V gene is TRBV18, the J gene TRBJ1-2; 8 nucleotides match TRBD1. The ends lost 4 bases at V and 6 bases at J; junction bases unmatched: 4. The CDR3 is 13 residues long. Germline CDR1 and CDR2: KGHSH and LQKENI. The full variable domain, in which reference TRBV18 and TRBJ1-2 provide the parts outside the CDR3, is NAGVMQNPRHLVRRRGQEARLRCSPMKGHSHVYWYRQLPEEGLKFMVYLQKENIIDESGMPKERFSAEFPKEGPSILRIQQVVRGDSAAYFCASSRETGDGYTFGSGTRLTVV.

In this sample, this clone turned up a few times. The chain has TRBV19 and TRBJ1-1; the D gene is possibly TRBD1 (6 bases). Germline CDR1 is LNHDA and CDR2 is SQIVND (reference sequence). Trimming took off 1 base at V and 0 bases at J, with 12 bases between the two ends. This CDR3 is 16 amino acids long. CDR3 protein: CASSIGGQFMNTEAFF. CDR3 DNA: TGTGCCAGTAGTATAGGAGGACAGTTCATGAACACTGAAGCTTTCTTT.

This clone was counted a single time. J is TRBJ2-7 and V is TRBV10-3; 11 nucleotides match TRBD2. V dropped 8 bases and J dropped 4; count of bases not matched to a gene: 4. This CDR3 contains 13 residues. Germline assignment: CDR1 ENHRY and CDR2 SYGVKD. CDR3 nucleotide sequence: TGTGCCATCCGGGCTAGCGGGGGGTACGAGCAGTACTTC. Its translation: CAIRASGGYEQYF.

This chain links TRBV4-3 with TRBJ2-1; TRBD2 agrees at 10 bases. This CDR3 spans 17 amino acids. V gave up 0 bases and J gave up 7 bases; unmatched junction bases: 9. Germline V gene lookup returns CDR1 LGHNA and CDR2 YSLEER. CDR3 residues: CASSQETRLAGLNEQFF. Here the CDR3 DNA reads TGCGCCAGCAGCCAAGAAACGAGACTAGCGGGCTTGAATGAGCAGTTCTTC.

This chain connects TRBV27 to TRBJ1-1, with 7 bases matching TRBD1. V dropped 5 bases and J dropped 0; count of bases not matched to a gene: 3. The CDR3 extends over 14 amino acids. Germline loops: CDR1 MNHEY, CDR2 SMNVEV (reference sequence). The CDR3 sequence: CASSRQGVNTEAFF. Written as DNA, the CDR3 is TGTGCCAGCAGTCGCCAGGGGGTGAACACTGAAGCTTTCTTT.

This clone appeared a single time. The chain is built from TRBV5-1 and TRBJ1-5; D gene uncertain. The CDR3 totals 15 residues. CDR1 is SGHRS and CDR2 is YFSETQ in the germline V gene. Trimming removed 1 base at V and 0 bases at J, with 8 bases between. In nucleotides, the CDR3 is TGCGCCAGCAGCTTGATGGGAGATAGCAATCAGCCCCAGCATTTT. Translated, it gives CASSLMGDSNQPQHF.